This TCR beta chain originates from a study of cytomegalovirus exposure and HLA in healthy donors. Details on this clone: Its matching antigen is unknown.

The study's findings and limits: Indistinguishable V segments such as TRBV6-2 and TRBV6-3 were excluded.

The PCR used 60 Vbeta and 13 Jbeta primers. Sequenced by immunoSEQ multiplex PCR; TCRdb stores in-frame clones only, minus some. The sample yields 140,000 or so clones, roughly 85% seen once. Germline CDR1 and CDR2: SGHRS and YFSETQ. CDR3 size: 14 residues. The V and J ends lost 1 base and 3 bases respectively, with 10 bases between them. The source of this sequence is a woman aged 30 to 39 in good health and CMV-seronegative. The chain uses TRBV5-1 and TRBJ1-1; perhaps TRBD1 as D (5 bases). The sequencing input was PBMCs. The CDR3 is CASSLSRVDTEAFF. The CDR3 coding sequence is TGCGCCAGCAGCTTGAGCAGGGTAGACACTGAAGCTTTCTTT.